This passage covers 30 T cell receptor beta chains from one sample sequenced in a study of T cells expressing NK-cell markers. TCRdb reprocessed the 5' RACE reads and reports one entry per CDR3 protein, with no DNA. The sample's table shows about 380,000 distinct CDR3 sequences. The sequencing input was blood T cells: a sorted CD56 or NKG2C T cell subset, CD4+ or CD8+ T cells, or bulk PBMC T cells (not recorded which). The receptors were gathered from a man aged 18-70 years in good health.

The chain has TRBV6-2 or TRBV6-3 and TRBJ2-1; absent DNA, TCRdb's TRBD2 call cannot be checked. This CDR3 is built from 15 residues. Germline V gene lookup returns CDR1 MNHEY and CDR2 SVGEGT. The CDR3 here is CASSYYGGNYNEQFF.

This chain connects TRBV2 to TRBJ1-4; TCRdb outputs TRBD1, but without DNA this stays unchecked. This CDR3 has 13 residues. Germline-derived CDR1 and CDR2 are SNHLY and FYNNEI. CDR3 sequence: CASNIQGREKLFF.

The V gene is TRBV19, the J gene TRBJ2-7. The CDR3 runs to 11 residues. Germline CDR1 is LNHDA and CDR2 is SQIVND (reference sequence). The CDR3: CATRLWNEQYF.

The V gene is TRBV7-2, the J gene TRBJ1-2; TCRdb's assignment of TRBD1 cannot be checked, as there is no DNA. Germline-derived CDR1 and CDR2 are SGHTA and FQGNSA. The length of the CDR3 is 15 residues. CDR3 in amino acids: CASSLKGTENYGYTF.

The J gene is TRBJ2-7, the V gene TRBV28; without DNA, the TCRdb call of TRBD1 cannot be checked. This CDR3 has 15 amino acids. CDR1 and CDR2 (germline): MDHEN, SYDVKM. The CDR3 sequence: CASRARDTGAHEQYF.

The J gene is TRBJ2-3, the V gene TRBV20-1. Germline V gene data show CDR1 as DFQATT and CDR2 as SNEGSKA (reference sequence). There are 12 residues in the CDR3. CDR3 sequence reads: CSATRPLDTQYF.

The rearrangement links TRBV7-2 to TRBJ1-2; TCRdb proposes TRBD1, but this gene call is untestable without DNA. CDR1 SGHTA and CDR2 FQGNSA come from the germline V gene. The CDR3 contains 17 residues. This CDR3 reads CASSLTRAGQGVYGYTF.

This rearrangement joins TRBV28 to TRBJ2-1; absent DNA, TCRdb's TRBD1 call cannot be checked. Per the germline V gene, CDR1 is MDHEN and CDR2 is SYDVKM. The CDR3 runs to 15 residues. This chain's CDR3 is CASSPLEAGRNEQFF.

The V gene is TRBV6-1, the J gene TRBJ2-1; the D call of TRBD1 rests on TCRdb alone, since no DNA is present to check it. This CDR3 has 16 amino acids. Germline V CDR1 and CDR2: MNHNS, SASEGT. The CDR3 spells CASSRSWGGAGDEQFF.

The chain carries TRBV18 and TRBJ2-7; TCRdb reports TRBD1, a call that lacks DNA to check it against. The length of the CDR3 is 15 residues. Germline lookup yields CDR1 KGHSH and CDR2 LQKENI. CDR3 in amino acids: CASSLAGSSTYEQYF.

The genes are TRBV6-1 and TRBJ2-2; with no DNA, the TCRdb D assignment of TRBD2 cannot be verified. This CDR3 is built from 15 residues. Germline V gene sequence: CDR1 MNHNS, CDR2 SASEGT. The CDR3: CASSEQGQNTGELFF.

The rearrangement links TRBV20-1 to TRBJ2-3. Germline CDR1 reads DFQATT; CDR2 reads SNEGSKA (reference sequence). The CDR3 length is 13 residues. The CDR3 sequence: CSAPKDGADTQYF.

V is TRBV20-1 and J is TRBJ1-2; absent DNA, TCRdb's TRBD1 call cannot be checked. This CDR3 contains 12 residues. Germline CDR1 is DFQATT and CDR2 is SNEGSKA (reference sequence). The chain's CDR3 is CSAGTGKDGYTF.

The chain couples TRBV2 to TRBJ2-7; TCRdb lists TRBD1, though no DNA is available to test this call. There are 14 residues in the CDR3. The germline CDR1 and CDR2 sequences are SNHLY and FYNNEI. The chain's CDR3 is CASNDLGQGFEQYF.

The chain recombines TRBV20-1 with TRBJ1-2; no DNA is available, so the TRBD1 call from TCRdb remains unchecked. The CDR3 is 12 amino acids. Germline CDR1 reads DFQATT; CDR2 reads SNEGSKA (reference sequence). This CDR3 is CSASGQIYGYTF.

The chain has TRBV20-1 and TRBJ2-1; with no DNA, the TCRdb D assignment of TRBD1 cannot be verified. The V gene's germline CDR1 is DFQATT and CDR2 SNEGSKA (reference sequence). CDR3 length: 15 residues. CDR3 loop: CSVSPGGGIYNEQFF.

J is TRBJ2-1 and V is TRBV19; the D call of TRBD1 rests on TCRdb alone, since no DNA is present to check it. Germline CDR1 LNHDA, CDR2 SQIVND (reference sequence). The CDR3 sequence is 16 residues long. The CDR3 reads CASSTGGTGRLNEQFF.

The chain carries TRBV5-5 and TRBJ2-7; TCRdb's D call, TRBD1, is unchecked because there is no DNA. The CDR3 totals 15 residues. Germline lookup yields CDR1 SGHKS and CDR2 YYEKEE (reference sequence). CDR3 loop: CASSSDRVFFYEQYF.

This chain uses TRBV14 with TRBJ1-1; TCRdb lists TRBD1, though no DNA is available to test this call. CDR3 length: 16 amino acids. Germline V gene data show CDR1 as SGHDN and CDR2 as FVKESK. The CDR3 spells CASSQDPGGRVTEAFF.

The chain uses TRBV6-5 and TRBJ2-7; TCRdb designates TRBD2, a call that cannot be tested without DNA. Germline-derived CDR1 and CDR2 are MNHEY and SVGAGI. This CDR3 contains 15 residues. This chain's CDR3 is CASSSKALFSYEQYF.

The chain carries TRBV20-1 and TRBJ2-7; the D call of TRBD1 rests on TCRdb alone, since no DNA is present to check it. The CDR3 sequence is 13 residues long. The germline gives CDR1 DFQATT, CDR2 SNEGSKA (reference sequence). CDR3 amino acids: CSAKTDRNYEQYF.

The chain employs TRBV3-1 and TRBJ2-3; TCRdb selects TRBD2, and the lack of DNA leaves this call unchecked. This CDR3 comprises 16 residues. Looked up from germline, CDR1 is LGHDT and CDR2 is YNNKEL (reference sequence). The CDR3 protein is CASSPHPTISTDTQYF.

The rearrangement joins TRBV12-3 or TRBV12-4 to TRBJ2-1; the TCRdb call, TRBD2, lacks DNA for checking. The CDR3 loop spans 19 amino acids. Here the CDR3 reads CASSSPSLWTSGVYNEQFF.

The CDR3 spells CASSQVGGSPLHF. The J gene is TRBJ1-6, the V gene TRBV3-1; TCRdb indicates TRBD1, and absent DNA this call remains unverified. The CDR3 consists of 13 residues. CDR1 and CDR2 (germline): LGHDT, YNNKEL (reference sequence).

The J gene is TRBJ2-7, the V gene TRBV2; TCRdb designates TRBD2, a call that cannot be tested without DNA. Per the germline V gene, CDR1 is SNHLY and CDR2 is FYNNEI. The CDR3 has 13 residues. The CDR3 sequence is CASGRDPRDEQYF.

The chain employs TRBV9 and TRBJ2-1. The CDR3 extends over 14 amino acids. CDR1 is SGDLS and CDR2 is YYNGEE in the germline V gene. CDR3 sequence reads: CASSVSSTSDEQFF.

The rearrangement joins TRBV29-1 to TRBJ2-4; TCRdb's D call of TRBD1 is untestable without DNA. The CDR3 loop spans 15 amino acids. Germline V gene lookup returns CDR1 SQVTM and CDR2 ANQGSEA. CDR3 loop: CSVATGGFAKNIQYF.

The chain carries TRBV6-2 or TRBV6-3 and TRBJ2-4; there is no DNA to check the TCRdb D call of TRBD1. Germline V gene data show CDR1 as MNHEY and CDR2 as SVGEGT. The CDR3 runs 18 residues. The CDR3 region is CASSYGTGSPSVKNIQYF.

This sequence joins TRBV5-3 and TRBJ2-1; absent DNA, TCRdb's TRBD1 call cannot be checked. TRBV5-3 is classed as an ORF, of uncertain function. CDR3 length: 19 residues. CDR3: CARSLEDRGPPNKDNEQFF.

This rearrangement joins TRBV20-1 to TRBJ2-7; the TRBD1 assignment by TCRdb is unverifiable without DNA. Per the germline V gene, CDR1 is DFQATT and CDR2 is SNEGSKA (reference sequence). CDR3 length equals 13 residues. This CDR3 is CSAAGDGTYEQYF.